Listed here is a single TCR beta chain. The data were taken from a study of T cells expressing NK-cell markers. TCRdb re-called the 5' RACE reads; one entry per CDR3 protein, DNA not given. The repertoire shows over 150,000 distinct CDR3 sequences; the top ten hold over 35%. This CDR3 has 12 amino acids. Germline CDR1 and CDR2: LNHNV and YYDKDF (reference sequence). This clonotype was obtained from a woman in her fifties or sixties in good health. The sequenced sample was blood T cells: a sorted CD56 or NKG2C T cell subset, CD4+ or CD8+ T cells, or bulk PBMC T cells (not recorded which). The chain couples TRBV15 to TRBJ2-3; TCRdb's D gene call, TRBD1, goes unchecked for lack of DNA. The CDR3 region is CATSRAGDTQYF. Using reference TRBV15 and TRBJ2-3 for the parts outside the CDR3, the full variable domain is DAMVIQNPRYQVTQFGKPVTLSCSQTLNHNVMYWYQQKSSQAPKLLFHYYDKDFNNEADTPDNFQSRRPNTSFCFLDIRSPGLGDTAMYLCATSRAGDTQYFGPGTRLTVL.